One sample yielded the 28 T cell receptor beta chains listed below, sequenced in a study of T cell clones after liver transplantation. Here immunoSEQ multiplex PCR was the method, and the copy in TCRdb shows in-frame clones only, minus some. The sample consists of 55,000 to 70,000 clones, about 91% of them appearing once. The sequenced sample was CD4+ T cells from blood, obtained less than 26 months after liver transplant. The receptors stem from a human patient who received a liver transplant. Some T cells may trace back to the graft donor.

The chain couples TRBV27 to TRBJ2-6; TRBD1 aligns across 7 bases. The germline V gene encodes CDR1 MNHEY and CDR2 SMNVEV (reference sequence). The CDR3 has 15 residues. Unmatched junction bases numbered 1, after V lost 3 bases and J lost 2 bases. The chain's CDR3 is CASSFQGAGANVLTF. Here the CDR3 DNA reads TGTGCCAGCAGTTTCCAGGGGGCTGGGGCCAACGTCCTGACTTTC.

The chain is built from TRBV5-1 and TRBJ2-7; D is ambiguous. Trimming removed 5 bases at V and 0 bases at J, with 9 bases between. The CDR3 is 13 residues long. Looked up from germline, CDR1 is SGHRS and CDR2 is YFSETQ. CDR3 loop: CASSETSSYEQYF. The CDR3 region has the DNA TGCGCCAGCAGTGAGACGAGCTCCTACGAGCAGTACTTC.

This chain uses TRBV18 with TRBJ1-3; 7 bases align to TRBD1. CDR3 length equals 17 residues. V was clipped by 1 base and J by 0 bases; unmatched bases: 6. Germline V gene lookup returns CDR1 KGHSH and CDR2 LQKENI. CDR3 in amino acids: CASSPLGGRISGNTIYF. Written as DNA, the CDR3 is TGTGCCAGCTCACCACTAGGGGGCCGCATCTCTGGAAACACCATATATTTT.

The gene calls are TRBV10-2 and TRBJ2-5, with 9 bases that match TRBD2. Germline V gene sequence: CDR1 WSHSY, CDR2 SAAADI. The trim removed 0 bases at V and 6 bases at J, leaving 11 bases unmatched. The CDR3 runs 17 residues. The CDR3 nucleotides read TGCGCCAGCAGTGAGTCGGTTCTGGCGGGAGGGCGGCAGACCCAGTACTTC. As protein: CASSESVLAGGRQTQYF.

The genes are TRBV4-3 and TRBJ2-7; TRBD1 matches 11 bases. Looked up from germline, CDR1 is LGHNA and CDR2 is YSLEER. The CDR3 is 17 amino acids. Trimming took 1 base from V and 1 from J; bases not matched to a gene: 6. DNA of the CDR3: TGCGCCAGCAGCCAAGCAATCGGGACAGGGGGGTCCTACGAGCAGTACTTC. Translating gives CASSQAIGTGGSYEQYF.

The rearrangement uses TRBV7-2 and TRBJ2-2, with 8 bases that match TRBD2. This CDR3 is built from 14 residues. Unmatched junction bases numbered 1, after V lost 3 bases and J lost 4 bases. Germline CDR1 SGHTA, CDR2 FQGNSA. The DNA of the CDR3 is TGTGCCAGCAGCTTCGGGACTAGCACCGGGGAGCTGTTTTTT. Translated, it gives CASSFGTSTGELFF. Based on the CDR3 plus reference TRBV7-2 and TRBJ2-2, the full variable domain is GAGVSQSPSNKVTEKGKDVELRCDPISGHTALYWYRQSLGQGLEFLIYFQGNSAPDKSGLPSDRFSAERTGGSVSTLTIQRTQQEDSAVYLCASSFGTSTGELFFGEGSRLTVL.

The chain combines TRBV11-3 with TRBJ1-2; D might be TRBD1 (5 bases). The V gene's germline CDR1 is SGHNT and CDR2 YENEEA. V lost 0 bases, J lost 7 bases, and 18 bases lay in between. This CDR3 is 16 amino acids long. CDR3 in DNA: TGTGCCAGCAGCTTAGAATGGTCCAGCGAAAGGGGTGGCTACACCTTC. It specifies CASSLEWSSERGGYTF.

The chain is built from TRBV19 and TRBJ2-3, with 7 bases fitting TRBD1. There are 16 residues in the CDR3. Trimming at V came to 5 bases and at J to 3 bases, leaving 11 bases not matched to a gene. The germline CDR1 and CDR2 sequences are LNHDA and SQIVND (reference sequence). The DNA of the CDR3 is TGTGCCAGTAGTGGGGAACAGGGGTCGATGACAGATACGCAGTATTTT. Amino acid sequence: CASSGEQGSMTDTQYF.

The chain has TRBV19 and TRBJ1-2; TRBD1 agrees at 9 bases. The V and J ends lost 5 bases and 7 bases, in that order; junction bases with no gene match: 8. CDR3 length: 14 amino acids. Per the germline V gene, CDR1 is LNHDA and CDR2 is SQIVND (reference sequence). The CDR3 sequence is CASSYGQGRSGYTF. The DNA of the CDR3 is TGTGCCAGTAGTTATGGACAGGGGCGTAGTGGCTACACCTTC.

The rearrangement links TRBV10-3 to TRBJ2-1; 9 positions agree with TRBD1. CDR3 length equals 13 residues. Trimming removed 10 bases from V and 3 bases from J; junction bases left unmatched: 4. Germline V gives CDR1 ENHRY, CDR2 SYGVKD. CDR3 bases: TGTGCCACCCGGGACAGGGACTACAATGAGCAGTTCTTC. Translation: CATRDRDYNEQFF.

The chain recombines TRBV7-9 with TRBJ2-5; D unresolved. Per germline, CDR1 SEHNR and CDR2 FQNEAQ (reference sequence). Trimming removed 5 bases from V and 3 bases from J, with 19 bases in between. The CDR3 is 16 residues long. The CDR3 coding sequence is TGTGCCAGCAGCGTCCCCGGTGCCGGAGTGAAAGAGACCCAGTACTTC. Its translation is CASSVPGAGVKETQYF.

This chain links TRBV7-2 with TRBJ1-1; no clear D gene. Trimming pared 1 base from V and 0 bases from J, leaving 6 bases between. The CDR3 totals 14 residues. Germline V gene lookup returns CDR1 SGHTA and CDR2 FQGNSA. This chain's CDR3 is CASSLVSMNTEAFF. The CDR3 region has the DNA TGTGCCAGCAGCTTAGTCTCCATGAACACTGAAGCTTTCTTT.

This chain uses TRBV11-2 with TRBJ1-2, with D maybe TRBD1 (6 bases). V was trimmed by 1 base and J by 0 bases, leaving 9 bases between them. This CDR3 comprises 15 residues. Germline V CDR1 and CDR2: SGHAT, FQNNGV. In nucleotides, the CDR3 is TGTGCCAGCAGCTTAGGGAGGGACACTAACTATGGCTACACCTTC. This encodes CASSLGRDTNYGYTF.

In DNA, the CDR3 is TGTGCCACCAGCAGGAGGAGGGCTAACACAGATACGCAGTATTTT. Translation: CATSRRRANTDTQYF. The chain links TRBV15 to TRBJ2-3, with a possible D match to TRBD2 (6 bases). The CDR3 contains 15 residues. V was cut by 3 bases and J by 2 bases, with 12 bases left in between. From germline, CDR1 is LNHNV and CDR2 YYDKDF (reference sequence).

This clone was seen more than once but under ten times. The CDR3 region is CASTGRGNTGELFF. CDR3 in DNA: TGTGCCAGCACCGGAAGGGGGAACACCGGGGAGCTGTTTTTT. The gene calls are TRBV11-2 and TRBJ2-2; TRBD1 might be the D (5 bases). V was trimmed by 7 bases and J by 1 base, leaving 10 bases between them. There are 14 residues in the CDR3. Germline CDR1 is SGHAT and CDR2 is FQNNGV.

This clone was detected only once. CDR3 protein: CASSSGLAGTYEQYF. The CDR3 coding sequence is TGTGCCAGCAGCAGTGGACTAGCGGGGACCTACGAGCAGTACTTC. V is TRBV7-2 and J is TRBJ2-7, with 12 bases matching TRBD2. The CDR3 is 15 residues long. J was trimmed by 2 bases and V by 5 bases; bases with no gene match: 4. CDR1 is SGHTA, CDR2 FQGNSA, per germline.

V usage is TRBV7-8 and J usage is TRBJ1-1; tentative D call: TRBD1 (6 bases). Germline V gene sequence: CDR1 SGHVS, CDR2 FQNEAQ. The CDR3 is 13 amino acids. Trimming left V 4 bases short and J 5 bases short, with 11 bases between. CDR3 residues: CASSSTGRTEAFF. In nucleotides, the CDR3 is TGTGCCAGCAGCTCGACAGGACGAACTGAAGCTTTCTTT.

The DNA of the CDR3 is TGCGCCAGCAGGGAGGGCCCCACAGATACGCAGTATTTT. As protein: CASREGPTDTQYF. The gene calls are TRBV5-1 and TRBJ2-3; perhaps TRBD2 as D (6 bases). This CDR3 contains 13 residues. Germline CDR1 SGHRS, CDR2 YFSETQ. V was pared by 5 bases and J by 2 bases, with 9 bases between.

The CDR3 DNA follows: TGCGCCAGCAGCCCAGGGTCTGGGGGCAATGAAAAACTGTTTTTT. It is translated as CASSPGSGGNEKLFF. This rearrangement joins TRBV5-1 to TRBJ1-4; the D gene is possibly TRBD1 (6 bases). The CDR3 sequence is 15 residues long. Trimming shortened V by 4 bases and J by 5 bases, and 15 bases separated the two germline ends. Germline values: CDR1 SGHRS, CDR2 YFSETQ.

The chain couples TRBV7-8 to TRBJ2-7, with 9 bases lining up with TRBD2. There are 16 residues in the CDR3. The V gene end was trimmed by 4 bases and the J gene end by 7 bases; junction bases not matched to a gene: 14. Germline CDR1 is SGHVS and CDR2 is FQNEAQ. Here the CDR3 reads CASSSVGAGGPREQYF. CDR3 nucleotides: TGTGCCAGCAGCTCGGTGGGAGCGGGAGGTCCCAGGGAGCAGTACTTC.

J is TRBJ2-3 and V is TRBV28, with a possible D match to TRBD1 (6 bases). V lost 2 bases, J lost 4 bases, and 10 bases lay in between. From germline, CDR1 is MDHEN and CDR2 SYDVKM. The CDR3 covers 14 residues. The CDR3 protein is CASSLRAGADTQYF. CDR3 bases: TGTGCCAGCAGTTTAAGGGCAGGGGCAGATACGCAGTATTTT.

The J gene is TRBJ1-5, the V gene TRBV25-1; possible D gene TRBD1, 6 bases. Germline CDR1 reads MGHDK; CDR2 reads SYGVNS. V was clipped by 6 bases and J by 3 bases, with 12 bases between them. The CDR3 runs 14 residues. Here the CDR3 DNA reads TGTGCCAGCAGAGGCCAGGGGCCCAATCAGCCCCAGCATTTT. Residues: CASRGQGPNQPQHF. The full variable domain, in which reference TRBV25-1 and TRBJ1-5 provide the parts outside the CDR3, is EADIYQTPRYLVIGTGKKITLECSQTMGHDKMYWYQQDPGMELHLIHYSYGVNSTEKGDLSSESTVSRIRTEHFPLTLESARPSHTSQYLCASRGQGPNQPQHFGDGTRLSIL.

The chain has TRBV4-2 and TRBJ2-5; 9 nucleotides agree with TRBD1. Unmatched junction bases numbered 1, after V lost 0 bases and J lost 2 bases. The germline gives CDR1 LGHNA, CDR2 YNFKEQ. The CDR3 contains 15 residues. The CDR3 bases are TGTGCCAGCAGCCAAGATGGGACAGGGCAAGAGACCCAGTACTTC. Protein: CASSQDGTGQETQYF.

The chain combines TRBV14 with TRBJ2-1; D is possibly TRBD1 (5 bases). The germline gives CDR1 SGHDN, CDR2 FVKESK. Trimming took 1 base from V and 6 from J, leaving 13 bases between them. This CDR3 comprises 15 residues. The CDR3 nucleotides are TGTGCCAGCAGCCAAGCACCTCTTGGGGCCAATGAGCAGTTCTTC. This sequence encodes CASSQAPLGANEQFF.

This chain uses TRBV10-3 with TRBJ2-5; no clear D gene. Germline V lookup: CDR1 ENHRY, CDR2 SYGVKD. The CDR3 is 13 amino acids. V lost 3 bases, J lost 2 bases, and 7 bases lay in between. Here the CDR3 reads CAISESLQETQYF. The CDR3 DNA sequence: TGTGCCATCAGTGAAAGTCTGCAAGAGACCCAGTACTTC.

The chain couples TRBV19 to TRBJ1-1; no firm D call. Germline V gene lookup returns CDR1 LNHDA and CDR2 SQIVND (reference sequence). This CDR3 has 12 amino acids. Trimming left V 6 bases short and J 0 bases short, with 5 bases between. CDR3 in DNA: TGTGCCAGTAGCCTTATGAACACTGAAGCTTTCTTT. This gives the protein CASSLMNTEAFF.

This chain's CDR3 is CASSLSGTGATQYF. Here the CDR3 DNA reads TGCGCCAGCAGCTTGTCGGGGACAGGGGCGACCCAGTACTTC. The V call is TRBV5-1, the J call TRBJ2-5, with 10 positions matching TRBD1. Germline V gene sequence: CDR1 SGHRS, CDR2 YFSETQ. V trimming: 1 base; J trimming: 7 bases; junction bases outside the gene matches: 4. The CDR3 totals 14 residues. The complete variable domain, with remaining parts taken from reference TRBV5-1 and TRBJ2-5, reads KAGVTQTPRYLIKTRGQQVTLSCSPISGHRSVSWYQQTPGQGLQFLFEYFSETQRNKGNFPGRFSGRQFSNSRSEMNVSTLELGDSALYLCASSLSGTGATQYFGPGTRLLVL.

The J gene is TRBJ2-3, the V gene TRBV10-2; perhaps TRBD2 as D (5 bases). Trimming cost V 2 bases and J 0 bases, with 9 bases left between them. The germline V gene encodes CDR1 WSHSY and CDR2 SAAADI. This CDR3 is 15 amino acids long. In DNA, the CDR3 is TGCGCCAGCAGTGAGGGAGGAAGGAGCACAGATACGCAGTATTTT. It encodes CASSEGGRSTDTQYF.